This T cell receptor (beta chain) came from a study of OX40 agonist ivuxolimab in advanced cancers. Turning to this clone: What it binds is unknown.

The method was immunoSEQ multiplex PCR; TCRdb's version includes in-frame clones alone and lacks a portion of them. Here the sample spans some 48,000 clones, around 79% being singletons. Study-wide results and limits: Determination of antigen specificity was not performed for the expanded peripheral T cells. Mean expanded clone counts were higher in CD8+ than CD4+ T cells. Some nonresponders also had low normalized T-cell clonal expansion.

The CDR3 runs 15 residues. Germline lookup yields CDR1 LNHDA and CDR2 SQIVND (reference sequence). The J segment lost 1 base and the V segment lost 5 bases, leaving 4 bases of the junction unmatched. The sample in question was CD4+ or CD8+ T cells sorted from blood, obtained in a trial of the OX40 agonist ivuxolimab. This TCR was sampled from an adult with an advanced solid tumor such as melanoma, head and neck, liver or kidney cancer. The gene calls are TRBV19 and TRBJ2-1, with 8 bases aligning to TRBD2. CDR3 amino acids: CASSLSGGSYNEQFF. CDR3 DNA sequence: TGTGCCAGTAGTTTGAGCGGGGGATCCTACAATGAGCAGTTCTTC.